Each of the 24 T cell receptor beta chains below was sequenced from the same sample in a study of beta chain features in type 1 diabetes. General study findings and limits: Among all four CD4+ subsets, Type 1 diabetes patients had TCRB CDR3s that were moderately but significantly shorter.

Since all of the isolated RNA was reverse transcribed, expressed TCRB transcripts were what got sequenced. Clones were read by immunoSEQ multiplex PCR, and TCRdb kept only the in-frame ones, dropping some. The repertoire holds approximately 260,000 clones, with over 20% as singletons. Their antigens remain unidentified. Source material: naive CD4+ T cells from blood. The origin of the receptors is a woman aged 40 to 49 with type 1 diabetes.

The V and J genes are TRBV29-1 and TRBJ2-2; D is perhaps TRBD2 (5 bases). Germline V lookup: CDR1 SQVTM, CDR2 ANQGSEA. Trimming pared 3 bases from V and 5 bases from J, leaving 10 bases between. The CDR3 is 13 residues long. The CDR3 nucleotides are TGCAGCGTTGACAGTGCGGGTACCGGGGAGCTGTTTTTT. It translates to CSVDSAGTGELFF.

The table lists this clone with a few counts. The chain recombines TRBV29-1 with TRBJ1-1; perhaps TRBD1 as D (6 bases). Per germline, CDR1 SQVTM and CDR2 ANQGSEA. The CDR3 has 17 residues. Trimming took 1 base from V and 1 from J, leaving 19 bases between them. CDR3 sequence: CSVEGRGSYLSNTEAFF. The CDR3 nucleotides read TGCAGCGTTGAAGGCAGGGGATCTTATCTTTCGAACACTGAAGCTTTCTTT.

This clone showed up just a few times. This sequence joins TRBV7-2 and TRBJ2-6, with a tentative D call TRBD1 (6 bases). Germline V gives CDR1 SGHTA, CDR2 FQGNSA. The CDR3 consists of 18 residues. Deletions cut 3 bases from V and 0 bases from J, with 15 bases between. Here the CDR3 DNA reads TGTGCCAGCAGCTTGATGGCAGGGGTCCTCTCTGGGGCCAACGTCCTGACTTTC. It specifies CASSLMAGVLSGANVLTF.

Only a few counts were recorded for this clone. The chain uses TRBV6-5 and TRBJ2-2; 9 bases align to TRBD1. Trimming took 7 bases from V and 3 from J; bases not matched to a gene: 6. This CDR3 has 15 residues. Per the germline V gene, CDR1 is MNHEY and CDR2 is SVGAGI. CDR3 in amino acids: CASKAQGADTGELFF. The CDR3 DNA sequence: TGTGCCAGCAAAGCACAGGGGGCGGACACCGGGGAGCTGTTTTTT.

A few counts support this clone. The CDR3 region is CASSQAGRHAPPDGYTF. CDR3 DNA sequence: TGTGCCAGCAGCCAGGCGGGACGGCACGCGCCTCCTGATGGCTACACCTTC. The gene calls are TRBV14 and TRBJ1-2, with D perhaps matching TRBD1 (5 bases). The CDR3 runs 17 residues. The germline CDR1 and CDR2 sequences are SGHDN and FVKESK. V lost 3 bases and J lost 6, with 23 bases in between.

The V and J genes are TRBV19 and TRBJ2-7; 8 nucleotides agree with TRBD2. Trimming took 4 bases from V and 1 from J; bases not matched to a gene: 3. This CDR3 contains 14 residues. The V gene's germline CDR1 is LNHDA and CDR2 SQIVND (reference sequence). The CDR3 sequence is CASSRASGSYEQYF. CDR3 DNA: TGTGCCAGTAGTAGGGCTAGCGGGTCCTACGAGCAGTACTTC.

CDR3 residues: CASSQGTSGGVSYEQYF. The CDR3 bases are TGTGCCAGCAGCCAAGGGACTAGCGGGGGAGTCTCCTACGAGCAGTACTTC. This rearrangement joins TRBV4-2 to TRBJ2-7; 13 positions match TRBD2. Trimming at V came to 1 base and at J to 0 bases, leaving 3 bases not matched to a gene. The CDR3 spans 17 residues. Germline assignment: CDR1 LGHNA and CDR2 YNFKEQ.

This clone was counted a single time. This chain joins TRBV28 and TRBJ2-5; 7 bases are shared with TRBD1. Unmatched junction bases numbered 4, after V lost 6 bases and J lost 6 bases. CDR3 length: 12 residues. CDR1 and CDR2 from the germline V gene are MDHEN and SYDVKM. The CDR3 protein is CASRQGRKTQYF. CDR3 DNA: TGTGCCAGCAGACAGGGGAGAAAGACCCAGTACTTC.

The count of this clone is one. V and J are TRBV30 and TRBJ2-7; tentative D call: TRBD2 (5 bases). The CDR3 sequence is 12 residues long. CDR1 is GTSNPN, CDR2 SVGIG, per germline (reference sequence). Trimming left V 8 bases short and J 0 bases short, with 11 bases between. In DNA, the CDR3 is TGTGCCAGGGCGGGTGACTCCTACGAGCAGTACTTC. Its protein product is CARAGDSYEQYF.

In its sample, this clone was seen a few times. This sequence joins TRBV16 and TRBJ1-2; 9 nucleotides agree with TRBD1. The CDR3 loop spans 15 amino acids. In germline, CDR1 is KGHSY, CDR2 FQNENV. V lost 1 base and J lost 4; bases outside the gene matches: 4. The CDR3 DNA reads TGTGCCAGCAGCCAATTCGGGACAGGGTCCTATGGCTACACCTTC. Translated: CASSQFGTGSYGYTF.

This clone was seen a few times. CDR3: CSAPAGDEQFF. Here the CDR3 DNA reads TGCAGTGCCCCGGCGGGCGATGAGCAGTTCTTC. The chain has TRBV20-1 and TRBJ2-1; weak D call: TRBD2 (5 bases). V lost 6 bases and J lost 8, with 11 bases in between. Germline V gene data show CDR1 as DFQATT and CDR2 as SNEGSKA (reference sequence). The CDR3 is 11 residues long.

The V gene is TRBV10-3, the J gene TRBJ1-2; TRBD1 agrees at 11 bases. V shed 6 bases and J 7 bases; nucleotides not matched to a gene: 4. Germline assignment: CDR1 ENHRY and CDR2 SYGVKD. CDR3 length: 13 residues. The CDR3, as DNA: TGTGCCATCAGAAAGGACAGGGGGCTTGGCTACACCTTC. Protein product: CAIRKDRGLGYTF.

The CDR3: CASSLLGHTEAFF. DNA of the CDR3: TGTGCCAGCAGCTTACTTGGCCATACTGAAGCTTTCTTT. The chain is built from TRBV7-3 and TRBJ1-1; D unresolved. Germline V gives CDR1 SGHTA, CDR2 FQGTGA. V was clipped by 2 bases and J by 5 bases, with 9 bases between them. This CDR3 region has 13 residues.

V and J are TRBV4-1 and TRBJ1-1, with D possibly TRBD1 on 6 matching bases. Germline loops: CDR1 MGHRA, CDR2 YSYEKL. V dropped 1 base and J dropped 7 bases, with 10 bases sitting between them. There are 13 residues in the CDR3. This CDR3 is CASSQGGQFEAFF. The CDR3 region has the DNA TGCGCCAGCAGCCAAGGGGGGCAGTTTGAAGCTTTCTTT.

This clone was seen a few times. This sequence joins TRBV4-1 and TRBJ2-3, with 10 bases lining up with TRBD2. Germline loops: CDR1 MGHRA, CDR2 YSYEKL. CDR3 size: 15 residues. J gave up 5 bases and V 8 bases, and 10 bases lay outside the gene matches. As DNA, the CDR3 is TGCGCCAGCGCCCGGCAGCGGGGGGGAATAGATACGCAGTATTTT. This codes for CASARQRGGIDTQYF.

The rearrangement joins TRBV7-7 to TRBJ2-1; D is possibly TRBD1 (5 bases). Germline V lookup: CDR1 SSHAT, CDR2 FNYEAQ (reference sequence). The CDR3 totals 15 residues. The V end lost 0 bases, the J end lost 8 bases, and 14 bases lay between the germline ends. In DNA form, the CDR3 reads TGTGCCAGCAGCTTAGCGCAGGGTTCCGGGCATGAGCAGTTCTTC. Protein product: CASSLAQGSGHEQFF.

This clone has more than one count but fewer than ten. The chain combines TRBV29-1 with TRBJ1-5; weak D call: TRBD1 (5 bases). There are 12 residues in the CDR3. The germline V and J ends were trimmed by 5 bases and 4 bases, with 9 bases remaining between them. CDR1 and CDR2 (germline): SQVTM, ANQGSEA. The CDR3 loop is CSVTDRNQPQHF. The DNA for the CDR3 is TGCAGCGTTACCGACAGAAATCAGCCCCAGCATTTT.

This clone appeared a few times. J is TRBJ1-6 and V is TRBV4-3; 8 bases map to TRBD1. The CDR3 contains 18 residues. J gave up 10 bases and V 1 base, and 15 bases lay outside the gene matches. Germline CDR1 LGHNA, CDR2 YSLEER. The CDR3 DNA reads as TGCGCCAGCAGCCAAGTGGGTAGCCGGGACAGGAAAAGGTCACCCCTCCACTTT. This sequence encodes CASSQVGSRDRKRSPLHF.

V usage is TRBV30 and J usage is TRBJ2-7, with D possibly being TRBD1 (5 bases). Deletions cut 4 bases from V and 3 bases from J, with 10 bases between. The CDR3 totals 12 residues. Germline V lookup: CDR1 GTSNPN, CDR2 SVGIG (reference sequence). The CDR3 sequence is CAWIDSGYEQYF. CDR3 sequence (DNA): TGTGCCTGGATAGACAGTGGCTACGAGCAGTACTTC.

This chain connects TRBV29-1 to TRBJ2-2; D might be TRBD2 (5 bases). The CDR3 is made up of 14 amino acids. V lost 3 bases and J 2 bases, leaving 10 bases between the germline ends. Germline CDR1 is SQVTM and CDR2 is ANQGSEA. In nucleotides, the CDR3 is TGCAGCGTTGACCTTGCGGGCAACACCGGGGAGCTGTTTTTT. As protein: CSVDLAGNTGELFF.

This clone has just a few counts. The gene calls are TRBV5-5 and TRBJ1-2, with a weak D call TRBD1 (5 bases). Trimming stripped 3 bases from V and 5 bases from J, with 20 bases between. This CDR3 spans 16 amino acids. Germline V gives CDR1 SGHKS, CDR2 YYEKEE (reference sequence). Written as DNA, the CDR3 is TGTGCCAGCAGCTATCAGGTACAGGTCCCTGGATATGGCTACACCTTC. Translating it yields CASSYQVQVPGYGYTF.

This chain joins TRBV4-3 and TRBJ1-1, with D unclear. The ends were cut back, 0 bases at V and 1 base at J, with 6 bases in the middle. The germline gives CDR1 LGHNA, CDR2 YSLEER. This CDR3 is built from 14 residues. The CDR3: CASSQDPRNTEAFF. CDR3 coding DNA: TGCGCCAGCAGCCAAGACCCTCGGAACACTGAAGCTTTCTTT.

This chain links TRBV5-1 with TRBJ1-5; TRBD1 might be the D (6 bases). CDR1 and CDR2 from the germline V gene are SGHRS and YFSETQ. The CDR3 has 15 amino acids. V was clipped by 0 bases and J by 3 bases, with 10 bases between them. The CDR3 sequence is CASSLAQGYNQPQHF. The CDR3 DNA is TGCGCCAGCAGCTTGGCACAGGGATACAATCAGCCCCAGCATTTT.

This clone showed up just a few times. The chain joins TRBV7-2 to TRBJ1-1; tentative D call: TRBD1 (5 bases). Looked up from germline, CDR1 is SGHTA and CDR2 is FQGNSA. The CDR3 has 14 amino acids. Trimming removed 2 bases at V and 11 bases at J, with 18 bases between. Here the CDR3 reads CASSLSGTEALAFF. The CDR3 region has the DNA TGTGCCAGCAGCTTAAGCGGGACGGAGGCTTTGGCTTTCTTT.